This T cell receptor (beta chain) was retrieved from a study of shared clonotypes between healthy human individuals. Measured with immunoSEQ multiplex PCR; TCRdb has only the in-frame clones, and not every one. In the table there are about 680,000 clones, about two thirds of which are singletons. This CDR3 region has 15 residues. Germline lookup yields CDR1 LNHDA and CDR2 SQIVND (reference sequence). Unmatched junction bases numbered 6, after V lost 8 bases and J lost 3 bases. A remark on this clone: What it binds is not known.

The study's findings and limits: Sorted-subset sequencing was shown by rarefaction to be incomplete despite large depth. Generally, estimated richness proved larger in naive subsets than it did in memory subsets. Non-shared clonotypes had lower generation probabilities than clonotypes shared by all four sorted-subset donors.

The sequencing input was memory CD4+ T cells sorted from blood. Specified subset: CD45RA-negative fraction. The chain recombines TRBV19 with TRBJ2-3; 12 nucleotides match TRBD2. This receptor was identified in a woman aged 25-40 years in good health. This CDR3 reads CASSRTSGMTDTQYF. The CDR3 DNA follows: TGTGCCAGTTCTAGGACTAGCGGGATGACAGATACGCAGTATTTT.